The 28 T cell receptor beta chains listed next were all sequenced from one sample in a study of blood T cell repertoires in COVID-19. Repertoires were generated with immunoSEQ multiplex PCR, while TCRdb's copy carries only in-frame clones and drops some. The sample comprises 180,000 or so clones, around 85% of which are singletons, and around an eighth rests with the top ten. The sample taken for sequencing was peripheral blood. Receptor source: a man aged 45 to 65 who had recovered from COVID-19.

This clone was found many times. The chain couples TRBV4-3 to TRBJ2-1; 8 bases are a match to TRBD2. V shed 2 bases, J shed 0 bases, and the junction held 9 bases outside the gene matches. Germline V gives CDR1 LGHNA, CDR2 YSLEER. This CDR3 region has 18 residues. This chain's CDR3 is CASSQRAGGLSSYNEQFF. The CDR3 coding sequence is TGCGCCAGCAGCCAACGGGCGGGGGGACTAAGCTCCTACAATGAGCAGTTCTTC.

This chain's CDR3 is CASSFSTDTQYF. The CDR3 DNA follows: TGTGCCAGCAGCTTTTCTACAGATACGCAGTATTTT. The chain uses TRBV3-1 (or the pseudogene TRBV3-2) and TRBJ2-3; D not certain. CDR1 LGHDT and CDR2 YNNKEL come from the germline V gene (reference sequence). This CDR3 region has 12 residues. Trimming removed 5 bases from V and 3 bases from J, with 6 bases in between.

The DNA for the CDR3 is TGTGCCATCAAAAGCGGAGGCGGGACTAGCGGGAGAAATGAGCAGTTCTTC. Amino acid sequence: CAIKSGGGTSGRNEQFF. V and J are TRBV10-3 and TRBJ2-1; 14 bases align to TRBD2. V dropped 7 bases and J dropped 7; count of bases not matched to a gene: 12. The germline gives CDR1 ENHRY, CDR2 SYGVKD. This CDR3 spans 17 amino acids.

The chain recombines TRBV6-5 with TRBJ1-2; 8 nucleotides align to TRBD1. Germline CDR1 MNHEY, CDR2 SVGAGI. V lost 2 bases and J lost 4; bases outside the gene matches: 3. The CDR3 loop spans 14 amino acids. The CDR3 protein is CASSYQGQGYGYTF. In DNA, the CDR3 is TGTGCCAGCAGTTACCAAGGACAGGGCTATGGCTACACCTTC.

This clone appeared a few times. V usage is TRBV5-1 and J usage is TRBJ2-7; D might be TRBD1 (6 bases). The CDR3 consists of 15 residues. Germline values: CDR1 SGHRS, CDR2 YFSETQ. The V end lost 2 bases, the J end lost 6 bases, and 18 bases lay between the germline ends. The CDR3 loop is CASSFLTGPMAEQYF. The CDR3 coding sequence is TGCGCCAGCAGCTTTCTGACAGGCCCCATGGCCGAGCAGTACTTC.

With respect to this clone: A read error may produce the germline difference seen at one junction end. The rearrangement uses TRBV6-6 and TRBJ2-2; 9 bases are a match to TRBD1. CDR1 and CDR2 from the germline V gene are MNHNY and SVGAGI (reference sequence). CDR3 length: 13 amino acids. For the CDR3, the DNA is TGTGCCAGCAGTTACCTTCGACAGGGGGAACTGTTTTTT. Encoded protein: CASSYLRQGELFF.

This CDR3 reads CASSVLRVTTDTQYF. CDR3 DNA: TGTGCCAGCAGCGTCCTCAGGGTAACTACAGATACGCAGTATTTT. The chain has TRBV13 and TRBJ2-3, with a weak D call TRBD1 (5 bases). The CDR3 is made up of 15 amino acids. Germline V gene sequence: CDR1 PRHDT, CDR2 FYEKMQ (reference sequence). The germline V and J ends were trimmed by 5 bases and 3 bases, with 15 bases remaining between them.

The chain has TRBV5-8 and TRBJ1-1; D might be TRBD1 (5 bases). The germline CDR1 and CDR2 sequences are SGHTS and YDEGEE. The CDR3 has 15 residues. The V and J ends lost 0 bases and 1 base respectively, with 10 bases between them. CDR3 sequence reads: CASSLVWGGNTEAFF. DNA for the CDR3: TGTGCCAGCAGCTTGGTTTGGGGGGGGAACACTGAAGCTTTCTTT.

The CDR3 region is CSVTDRTGSDGYTF. Written as DNA, the CDR3 is TGCAGCGTTACCGACAGGACGGGCAGCGATGGCTACACCTTC. The chain has TRBV29-1 and TRBJ1-2, with D possibly TRBD1 on 6 matching bases. The CDR3 sequence is 14 residues long. The V and J ends lost 5 bases and 6 bases respectively, with 19 bases between them. Germline V CDR1 and CDR2: SQVTM, ANQGSEA.

This chain links TRBV6-5 with TRBJ1-2; D is ambiguous. V was pared by 5 bases and J by 3 bases, with 16 bases between. The germline V gene encodes CDR1 MNHEY and CDR2 SVGAGI. This CDR3 contains 15 residues. The CDR3 DNA reads TGTGCCAGCAGTCGGACCTCTGGGCGGGACTATGGCTACACCTTC. Translating it yields CASSRTSGRDYGYTF.

V usage is TRBV5-4 and J usage is TRBJ2-7, with 7 bases aligning to TRBD1. Germline assignment: CDR1 SGHNT and CDR2 YYREEE (reference sequence). V lost 5 bases to trimming and J lost 4 bases; unmatched junction nucleotides: 9. This CDR3 comprises 14 residues. This CDR3 is CASSWTGYNYEQYF. The CDR3 DNA sequence: TGTGCCAGCAGTTGGACAGGTTACAATTACGAGCAGTACTTC.

CDR3 protein: CASSQRTSGSRNEQFF. The CDR3 coding sequence is TGTGCCAGCAGTCAGAGGACTAGCGGGAGTCGGAATGAGCAGTTCTTC. The chain recombines TRBV2 with TRBJ2-1, with 13 bases lining up with TRBD2. V lost 5 bases to trimming and J lost 7 bases; unmatched junction nucleotides: 8. CDR3 length: 16 amino acids. The germline V gene encodes CDR1 SNHLY and CDR2 FYNNEI. Full variable domain (rest looked up from reference TRBV2 and TRBJ2-1): EPEVTQTPSHQVTQMGQEVILRCVPISNHLYFYWYRQILGQKVEFLVSFYNNEISEKSEIFDDQFSVERPDGSNFTLKIRSTKLEDSAMYFCASSQRTSGSRNEQFFGPGTRLTVL.

The chain combines TRBV5-6 with TRBJ2-3; 7 nucleotides match TRBD2. The CDR3 consists of 16 residues. CDR1 is SGHDT, CDR2 YYEEEE, per germline. The junction had 12 bases not matched to a gene; V was cut back by 4 bases and J by 4 bases. The CDR3 spells CASSQTSWGDADTQYF. CDR3 in DNA: TGTGCCAGCAGCCAGACTAGCTGGGGCGATGCAGATACGCAGTATTTT.

The rearrangement links TRBV29-1 to TRBJ2-1; D is perhaps TRBD1 (5 bases). This CDR3 contains 15 residues. V gave up 1 base and J gave up 0 bases, with 10 bases separating them. Germline V gives CDR1 SQVTM, CDR2 ANQGSEA. The CDR3 DNA reads TGCAGCGTTGAAGGACAGACAAACTCCTACAATGAGCAGTTCTTC. Its translation is CSVEGQTNSYNEQFF.

This rearrangement joins TRBV7-3 to TRBJ2-1; no clear D gene. Germline V gene data show CDR1 as SGHTA and CDR2 as FQGTGA. The CDR3 is 13 residues long. V lost 5 bases, J lost 9 bases, and 14 bases lay in between. The CDR3 nucleotides read TGTGCCAGCAGCCCGTCCGTGAGGTCTGAGCAGTTCTTC. This encodes CASSPSVRSEQFF.

The genes are TRBV15 and TRBJ1-1, with 10 bases identical to TRBD1. The CDR3 length is 16 residues. In germline, CDR1 is LNHNV, CDR2 YYDKDF (reference sequence). J gave up 6 bases and V 0 bases, and 7 bases lay outside the gene matches. The CDR3 is CATSRDLTGGAAEAFF. As DNA, the CDR3 is TGTGCCACCAGCAGAGATTTGACAGGGGGCGCCGCTGAAGCTTTCTTT.

V is TRBV27 and J is TRBJ1-3; D uncertain. Per the germline V gene, CDR1 is MNHEY and CDR2 is SMNVEV (reference sequence). CDR3 size: 16 residues. Trimming pared 2 bases from V and 4 bases from J, leaving 15 bases between. CDR3 amino acids: CASSLLGERGGNTIYF. CDR3 DNA sequence: TGTGCCAGCAGTTTACTAGGCGAACGTGGAGGAAACACCATATATTTT.

The V call is TRBV7-6, the J call TRBJ2-1, with D perhaps matching TRBD1 (8 bases). V dropped 5 bases and J dropped 7 bases, with 21 bases sitting between them. Germline CDR1 and CDR2: SGHVS and FNYEAQ. CDR3 length: 16 amino acids. For the CDR3, the DNA is TGTGCCAGCAGCCGAATCACAGGGGGGGTGAGGAATGAGCAGTTCTTC. It translates to CASSRITGGVRNEQFF.

The rearrangement uses TRBV19 and TRBJ2-7, with 9 bases that match TRBD1. The germline CDR1 and CDR2 sequences are LNHDA and SQIVND (reference sequence). With 5 bases clipped from V and 6 bases from J, the junction kept 14 bases outside the gene matches. The CDR3 sequence is 16 residues long. The CDR3 protein is CASSPLPGTGSGEQYF. DNA of the CDR3: TGTGCCAGTAGTCCCCTCCCCGGGACAGGGAGCGGCGAGCAGTACTTC.

The rearrangement links TRBV27 to TRBJ1-6; TRBD1 aligns across 8 bases. The CDR3 contains 16 residues. Unmatched junction bases numbered 4, after V lost 2 bases and J lost 4 bases. Germline V gene data show CDR1 as MNHEY and CDR2 as SMNVEV (reference sequence). The CDR3 is CASSLQGARYNSPLHF. CDR3 DNA: TGTGCCAGCAGTTTACAGGGGGCCAGGTATAATTCACCCCTCCACTTT.

This clone came up a few times. The genes are TRBV5-6 and TRBJ1-2, with D tentatively TRBD1 (6 bases). Trimming shortened V by 5 bases and J by 1 base, and 21 bases separated the two germline ends. The germline V gene encodes CDR1 SGHDT and CDR2 YYEEEE. This CDR3 is built from 17 residues. Written as DNA, the CDR3 is TGTGCCAGCAGTTTCCCATCCATAACAGGGCTTAACTATGGCTACACCTTC. Amino acid sequence: CASSFPSITGLNYGYTF.

This clone was seen only a few times. The chain is built from TRBV5-4 and TRBJ2-7, with TRBD2 matching over 14 bases. V dropped 4 bases and J dropped 4; count of bases not matched to a gene: 4. The CDR3 sequence is 15 residues long. Per the germline V gene, CDR1 is SGHNT and CDR2 is YYREEE (reference sequence). The CDR3 nucleotides are TGTGCCAGCAGCAAAAGACTAGCGGGAGGGTACGAGCAGTACTTC. This codes for CASSKRLAGGYEQYF.

This rearrangement joins TRBV11-2 to TRBJ2-2; D is perhaps TRBD1 (5 bases). The V gene lost 2 bases and the J gene lost 1 base, with 8 bases spanning the gap. This CDR3 is built from 15 residues. CDR1 SGHAT and CDR2 FQNNGV come from the germline V gene. The CDR3 bases are TGTGCCAGCAGCTTATTAACAGGGAACACCGGGGAGCTGTTTTTT. Protein product: CASSLLTGNTGELFF.

V usage is TRBV25-1 and J usage is TRBJ1-4; no reliable D call. The V end was cut by 3 bases, the J end by 0 bases, with 14 bases between. Germline loops: CDR1 MGHDK, CDR2 SYGVNS. This CDR3 contains 17 residues. CDR3 in amino acids: CASSDPRDGATNEKLFF. The CDR3 DNA follows: TGTGCCAGCAGTGACCCCCGCGACGGAGCAACTAATGAAAAACTGTTTTTT.

V is TRBV6-5 and J is TRBJ2-5; D perhaps matches TRBD1 (5 bases). V was pared by 6 bases and J by 5 bases, with 10 bases between. Germline V gives CDR1 MNHEY, CDR2 SVGAGI. The CDR3 covers 12 residues. The CDR3 sequence is CASRPAGETQYF. In nucleotides, the CDR3 is TGTGCCAGCAGGCCGGCAGGGGAGACCCAGTACTTC.

This rearrangement joins TRBV27 to TRBJ1-1; D remains ambiguous. V lost 3 bases and J 1 base, leaving 12 bases between the germline ends. Germline V gives CDR1 MNHEY, CDR2 SMNVEV (reference sequence). The CDR3 runs 15 residues. The CDR3 sequence is CASSLRPRGNTEAFF. DNA for the CDR3: TGTGCCAGCAGTTTGCGTCCGAGAGGGAACACTGAAGCTTTCTTT.

This clone has just one count. The V call is TRBV7-2, the J call TRBJ2-1; 14 bases line up with TRBD2. V shed 1 base and J 8 bases; nucleotides not matched to a gene: 10. CDR3 size: 18 residues. Germline CDR1 and CDR2: SGHTA and FQGNSA. The CDR3 nucleotides are TGTGCCAGCAGCTTAGAGGGGACTAGCGGGAGTGTAGGCGATGAGCAGTTCTTC. Translating it yields CASSLEGTSGSVGDEQFF. Together with reference TRBV7-2 and TRBJ2-1, the CDR3 gives the full variable domain: GAGVSQSPSNKVTEKGKDVELRCDPISGHTALYWYRQSLGQGLEFLIYFQGNSAPDKSGLPSDRFSAERTGGSVSTLTIQRTQQEDSAVYLCASSLEGTSGSVGDEQFFGPGTRLTVL.

This sequence joins TRBV28 and TRBJ2-7; 9 nucleotides align to TRBD2. CDR1 is MDHEN, CDR2 SYDVKM, per germline. The V gene end was trimmed by 7 bases and the J gene end by 0 bases; junction bases not matched to a gene: 10. The CDR3 has 16 residues. This CDR3 reads CASNSGGRRDSYEQYF. In DNA, the CDR3 is TGTGCCAGCAACAGCGGGGGGCGCCGCGACTCCTACGAGCAGTACTTC.